Below, 26 T cell receptor beta chains from the same sample are listed, as sequenced in a study of CD8 T cells in ankylosing spondylitis. TCRdb reanalysed the 5' RACE reads using MiXCR and keeps one entry per CDR3 protein. Of 250,000 to 350,000 distinct CDR3 sequences in the sample, roughly 20% were seen once. Sequencing was carried out using blood, either unsorted or a sorted T cell fraction (not recorded which). The receptors shown here come from a female donor with ankylosing spondylitis or in good health (not recorded which).

This clonotype was seen a handful of times. The V gene is TRBV7-3, the J gene TRBJ2-5, with 7 bases matching TRBD1. The CDR3 loop spans 13 amino acids. Germline CDR1 is SGHTA and CDR2 is FQGTGA. V dropped 2 bases and J dropped 5; count of bases not matched to a gene: 2. The CDR3 nucleotides read TGTGCCAGCAGCTTAGGGACAGCGGAGACCCAGTACTTC. Amino acids: CASSLGTAETQYF. The full variable domain, in which reference TRBV7-3 and TRBJ2-5 provide the parts outside the CDR3, is GAGVSQTPSNKVTEKGKYVELRCDPISGHTALYWYRQSLGQGPEFLIYFQGTGAADDSGLPNDRFFAVRPEGSVSTLKIQRTERGDSAVYLCASSLGTAETQYFGPGTRLLVL.

A few counts support this clonotype. The chain couples TRBV5-6 to TRBJ2-1; 7 bases fit TRBD2. CDR3 length equals 16 residues. Germline CDR1 SGHDT, CDR2 YYEEEE. Losses at the gene ends were 5 bases for V and 5 bases for J; bases not matched to a gene: 13. The CDR3 here is CASSPWGGIGDNEQFF. The CDR3, as DNA: TGTGCCAGCAGTCCCTGGGGGGGAATTGGGGACAATGAGCAGTTCTTC.

This clonotype was observed a handful of times. The V gene is TRBV3-1, the J gene TRBJ1-1; D not certain. The CDR3 has 15 amino acids. CDR1 is LGHDT, CDR2 YNNKEL, per germline (reference sequence). The V and J ends lost 0 bases and 5 bases respectively, with 13 bases between them. The CDR3 reads CASSQDYGRWTEAFF. The DNA for the CDR3 is TGTGCCAGCAGCCAAGATTACGGGAGATGGACTGAAGCTTTCTTT.

The chain employs TRBV5-1 and TRBJ1-2; TRBD1 is a possible D gene (6 bases). CDR1 is SGHRS and CDR2 is YFSETQ in the germline V gene. Trimming pared 0 bases from V and 8 bases from J, leaving 11 bases between. This CDR3 has 13 residues. This CDR3 reads CASSLGSGDGYTF. Here the CDR3 DNA reads TGCGCCAGCAGCTTGGGTTCAGGGGACGGCTACACCTTC.

The chain has TRBV6-6 and TRBJ2-7; no definite D call. Trimming took off 10 bases at V and 2 bases at J, with 9 bases between the two ends. The CDR3 is made up of 11 amino acids. Per the germline V gene, CDR1 is MNHNY and CDR2 is SVGAGI (reference sequence). This chain's CDR3 is CATAMAYEQYF. In nucleotides, the CDR3 is TGTGCCACCGCGATGGCCTACGAGCAGTACTTC.

The chain has TRBV7-9 and TRBJ2-3, with D maybe TRBD1 (6 bases). V dropped 5 bases and J dropped 3 bases, with 15 bases sitting between them. Germline V gene data show CDR1 as SEHNR and CDR2 as FQNEAQ (reference sequence). This CDR3 has 15 residues. In nucleotides, the CDR3 is TGTGCCAGCAGCGGCACAGGGCGTACGACAGATACGCAGTATTTT. This translates into CASSGTGRTTDTQYF. Based on the CDR3 plus reference TRBV7-9 and TRBJ2-3, the full variable domain is DTGVSQNPRHKITKRGQNVTFRCDPISEHNRLYWYRQTLGQGPEFLTYFQNEAQLEKSRLLSDRFSAERPKGSFSTLEIQRTEQGDSAMYLCASSGTGRTTDTQYFGPGTRLTVL.

This clonotype was detected many times. The V gene is TRBV27, the J gene TRBJ2-7, with 12 bases aligning to TRBD2. V dropped 5 bases and J dropped 7; count of bases not matched to a gene: 3. The CDR3 totals 13 residues. Germline CDR1 and CDR2: MNHEY and SMNVEV (reference sequence). CDR3 loop: CASSPGTSGEQYF. CDR3 DNA sequence: TGTGCCAGCAGTCCAGGGACTAGCGGGGAGCAGTACTTC.

This clonotype was counted a few times. The chain recombines TRBV4-2 with TRBJ2-5, with TRBD2 matching 13 bases. The V gene's germline CDR1 is LGHNA and CDR2 YNFKEQ. The CDR3 is made up of 17 amino acids. J gave up 1 base and V 4 bases, and 6 bases lay outside the gene matches. Here the CDR3 DNA reads TGTGCCAGCAGCCCAGGACTAGCGGGAGAGATCCAAGAGACCCAGTACTTC. The encoded protein is CASSPGLAGEIQETQYF.

CDR3 protein: CASTYEADYTDTQYF. The DNA for the CDR3 is TGTGCCAGCACCTACGAGGCGGACTACACAGATACGCAGTATTTT. This chain links TRBV7-6 with TRBJ2-3; a possible D gene is TRBD2 (6 bases). Trimming stripped 7 bases from V and 2 bases from J, with 16 bases between. This CDR3 comprises 15 residues. CDR1 is SGHVS and CDR2 is FNYEAQ in the germline V gene.

The rearrangement joins TRBV6-1 to TRBJ2-1; 7 nucleotides line up with TRBD1. CDR3 length equals 15 residues. With V trimmed by 4 bases and J by 3 bases, 6 bases remained unmatched. Germline assignment: CDR1 MNHNS and CDR2 SASEGT. The CDR3 loop is CASSATGDLYNEQFF. Here the CDR3 DNA reads TGTGCCAGCAGTGCCACAGGGGACCTCTACAATGAGCAGTTCTTC.

In its sample, this clonotype was seen a few times. The CDR3 bases are TGCGCCAGCAGCCAAGTTGGCGGGAGCACAGATACGCAGTATTTT. It encodes CASSQVGGSTDTQYF. The V call is TRBV4-3, the J call TRBJ2-3, with D perhaps matching TRBD2 (5 bases). This CDR3 is built from 15 residues. V gave up 1 base and J gave up 0 bases, with 8 bases separating them. CDR1 and CDR2 (germline): LGHNA, YSLEER.

The gene calls are TRBV4-2 and TRBJ2-3; 10 nucleotides line up with TRBD1. The CDR3 is made up of 18 amino acids. Unmatched junction bases numbered 12, after V lost 1 base and J lost 5 bases. Germline V gene data show CDR1 as LGHNA and CDR2 as YNFKEQ. The CDR3 DNA reads TGTGCCAGCAGCCAAGTCGGACATGGGACAGGGGAGGGAGATACGCAGTATTTT. This gives the protein CASSQVGHGTGEGDTQYF.

Only a few counts were recorded for this clonotype. The V and J genes are TRBV12-3 or TRBV12-4 and TRBJ2-3; D unclear. V lost 3 bases to trimming and J lost 6 bases, with 16 bases between them. CDR3 length: 15 amino acids. The CDR3 spells CASSFESLPSDTQYF. CDR3 nucleotide sequence: TGTGCCAGCAGTTTTGAGTCCCTTCCAAGCGATACGCAGTATTTT.

CDR3 in amino acids: CASSSGNTEAFF. As DNA, the CDR3 is TGTGCCAGCAGCTCAGGGAACACTGAAGCTTTCTTT. The rearrangement links TRBV11-2 to TRBJ1-1; D is uncertain. Germline values: CDR1 SGHAT, CDR2 FQNNGV. V was trimmed by 4 bases and J by 1 base, leaving 4 bases between them. The CDR3 is 12 residues long.

This sequence joins TRBV24-1 and TRBJ1-2; 7 bases are shared with TRBD1. The V and J ends lost 5 bases and 6 bases, in that order; junction bases with no gene match: 8. Germline assignment: CDR1 KGHDR and CDR2 SFDVKD. The CDR3 is made up of 14 amino acids. The DNA of the CDR3 is TGTGCCACCAGTGGCGTGGACAGGAGAGATGGCTACACCTTC. Translated: CATSGVDRRDGYTF.

This clonotype was counted only a few times. CDR3 protein: CASRETSGSRDEQFF. Here the CDR3 DNA reads TGTGCCAGCAGGGAGACTAGCGGGAGTAGGGATGAGCAGTTCTTC. The chain joins TRBV11-2 to TRBJ2-1, with 12 bases identical to TRBD2. Germline V gene lookup returns CDR1 SGHAT and CDR2 FQNNGV. The CDR3 runs 15 residues. The ends lost 6 bases at V and 8 bases at J; junction bases unmatched: 8.

Only a few counts were recorded for this clonotype. The CDR3 loop is CASSQRASGSSYEQYF. In DNA, the CDR3 is TGTGCCAGCAGCCAGAGGGCTAGCGGGAGCTCCTACGAGCAGTACTTC. The chain combines TRBV4-2 with TRBJ2-7; 10 nucleotides match TRBD2. Trimming at V came to 3 bases and at J to 0 bases, leaving 5 bases not matched to a gene. The CDR3 consists of 16 residues. Germline assignment: CDR1 LGHNA and CDR2 YNFKEQ.

This clonotype appeared a few times. The chain employs TRBV25-1 and TRBJ1-5; no reliable D call. The CDR3 consists of 12 residues. Germline V gene lookup returns CDR1 MGHDK and CDR2 SYGVNS. The V end lost 6 bases, the J end lost 5 bases, and 8 bases lay between the germline ends. The chain's CDR3 is CASRDGDQPQHF. The CDR3 nucleotides read TGTGCCAGCAGAGACGGCGATCAGCCCCAGCATTTT.

This clonotype was recorded at least ten times. The gene calls are TRBV7-2 and TRBJ2-7, with 9 bases aligning to TRBD2. With V trimmed by 2 bases and J by 0 bases, 5 bases remained unmatched. CDR3 size: 16 residues. The germline V gene encodes CDR1 SGHTA and CDR2 FQGNSA. Written as DNA, the CDR3 is TGTGCCAGCAGCTTACCACTAGCGGGCCTCTCCTACGAGCAGTACTTC. Its translation: CASSLPLAGLSYEQYF.

This clonotype has a count of ten or more. V and J are TRBV20-1 and TRBJ1-2; D uncertain. V was cut by 6 bases and J by 8 bases, with 19 bases left in between. This CDR3 spans 13 amino acids. The V gene's germline CDR1 is DFQATT and CDR2 SNEGSKA (reference sequence). The DNA for the CDR3 is TGCAGTGCGGGTCAGGCGCCAATGGACGGCTACACCTTC. The encoded protein is CSAGQAPMDGYTF.

The V call is TRBV3-1, the J call TRBJ2-1; D possibly matches TRBD1 or TRBD2 (5 bases each). CDR3 length: 16 amino acids. The ends were cut back, 0 bases at V and 0 bases at J, with 9 bases in the middle. Germline CDR1 and CDR2: LGHDT and YNNKEL (reference sequence). The CDR3 DNA follows: TGTGCCAGCAGCCAAGATTGGGGGAGCTCCTACAATGAGCAGTTCTTC. It encodes CASSQDWGSSYNEQFF.

V is TRBV11-2 and J is TRBJ2-2, with 13 bases lining up with TRBD2. CDR3 size: 18 residues. Germline V gene lookup returns CDR1 SGHAT and CDR2 FQNNGV. The J segment lost 5 bases and the V segment lost 1 base, leaving 7 bases of the junction unmatched. The CDR3 reads CASSLGGLAGVGTGELFF. In DNA, the CDR3 is TGTGCCAGCAGCTTAGGAGGACTAGCGGGAGTAGGGACCGGGGAGCTGTTTTTT. The complete variable domain, with remaining parts taken from reference TRBV11-2 and TRBJ2-2, reads EAGVAQSPRYKIIEKRQSVAFWCNPISGHATLYWYQQILGQGPKLLIQFQNNGVVDDSQLPKDRFSAERLKGVDSTLKIQPAKLEDSAVYLCASSLGGLAGVGTGELFFGEGSRLTVL.

Ten or more counts support this clonotype. This chain uses TRBV15 with TRBJ2-6; the D gene is possibly TRBD1 (6 bases). V was pared by 0 bases and J by 3 bases, with 9 bases between. Per the germline V gene, CDR1 is LNHNV and CDR2 is YYDKDF (reference sequence). The CDR3 has 16 residues. CDR3 DNA: TGTGCCACCAGCAGAGACAGGGGTGGTGGGGCCAACGTCCTGACTTTC. This gives the protein CATSRDRGGGANVLTF. The whole variable domain, remainder taken from reference TRBV15 and TRBJ2-6, is DAMVIQNPRYQVTQFGKPVTLSCSQTLNHNVMYWYQQKSSQAPKLLFHYYDKDFNNEADTPDNFQSRRPNTSFCFLDIRSPGLGDTAMYLCATSRDRGGGANVLTFGAGSRLTVL.

The chain joins TRBV20-1 to TRBJ2-1, with 10 bases identical to TRBD2. Germline CDR1 and CDR2: DFQATT and SNEGSKA (reference sequence). This CDR3 contains 17 residues. The ends lost 5 bases at V and 0 bases at J; junction bases unmatched: 10. CDR3 region: CSAQLTSGESSYNEQFF. The CDR3 bases are TGCAGTGCTCAACTTACTAGCGGGGAAAGCTCCTACAATGAGCAGTTCTTC.

This clonotype appeared a few times. The chain has TRBV18 and TRBJ2-1, with D perhaps given as TRBD1 or TRBD2 (5 bases each). The CDR3 runs 16 residues. V gave up 1 base and J gave up 2 bases, with 12 bases separating them. Per the germline V gene, CDR1 is KGHSH and CDR2 is LQKENI. As DNA, the CDR3 is TGTGCCAGCTCACCACGACAGCGGCGGACCTACAATGAGCAGTTCTTC. This codes for CASSPRQRRTYNEQFF.

This clonotype was detected only a few times. The chain combines TRBV7-2 with TRBJ2-1; 8 bases align to TRBD2. V dropped 1 base and J dropped 7; count of bases not matched to a gene: 6. CDR1 SGHTA and CDR2 FQGNSA come from the germline V gene. The CDR3 loop spans 15 amino acids. CDR3 region: CASSLDGRAVNEQFF. The CDR3, as DNA: TGTGCCAGCAGCTTAGACGGGAGGGCCGTTAATGAGCAGTTCTTC.